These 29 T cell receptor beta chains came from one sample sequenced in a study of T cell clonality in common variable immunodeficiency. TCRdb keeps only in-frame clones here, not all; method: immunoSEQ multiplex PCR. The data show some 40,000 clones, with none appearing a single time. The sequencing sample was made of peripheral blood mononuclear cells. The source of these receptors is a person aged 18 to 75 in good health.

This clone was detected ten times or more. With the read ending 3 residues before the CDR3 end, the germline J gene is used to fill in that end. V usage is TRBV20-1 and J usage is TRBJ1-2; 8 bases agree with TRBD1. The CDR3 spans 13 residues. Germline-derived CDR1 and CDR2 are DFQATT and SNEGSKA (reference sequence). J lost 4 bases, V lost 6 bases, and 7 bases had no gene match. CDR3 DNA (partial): TGCAGTGCCCGCGCGACAGGGGCCTATGGC. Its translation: CSARATGAYG. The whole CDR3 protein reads CSARATGAYGYTF.

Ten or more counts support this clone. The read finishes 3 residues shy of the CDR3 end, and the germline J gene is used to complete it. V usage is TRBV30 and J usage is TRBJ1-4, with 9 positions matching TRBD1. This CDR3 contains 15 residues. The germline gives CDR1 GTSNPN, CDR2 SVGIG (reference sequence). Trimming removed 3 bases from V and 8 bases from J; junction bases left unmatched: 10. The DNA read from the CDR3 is TGTGCCTGGAGCGCCTACAGGGGGCTGGGGGAAAAA. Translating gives CAWSAYRGLGEK. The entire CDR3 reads CAWSAYRGLGEKLFF. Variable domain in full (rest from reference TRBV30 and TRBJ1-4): SQTIHQWPATLVQPVGSPLSLECTVEGTSNPNLYWYRQAAGRGLQLLFYSVGIGQISSEVPQNLSASRPQDRQFILSSKKLLLSDSGFYLCAWSAYRGLGEKLFFGSGTQLSVL.

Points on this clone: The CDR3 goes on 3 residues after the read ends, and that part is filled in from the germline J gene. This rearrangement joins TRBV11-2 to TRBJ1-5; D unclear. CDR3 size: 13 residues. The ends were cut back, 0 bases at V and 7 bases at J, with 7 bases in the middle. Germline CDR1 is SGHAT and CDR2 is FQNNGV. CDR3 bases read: TGTGCCAGCAGCTTAGATCGCGCCCAGCCC. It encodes CASSLDRAQP. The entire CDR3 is CASSLDRAQPQHF.

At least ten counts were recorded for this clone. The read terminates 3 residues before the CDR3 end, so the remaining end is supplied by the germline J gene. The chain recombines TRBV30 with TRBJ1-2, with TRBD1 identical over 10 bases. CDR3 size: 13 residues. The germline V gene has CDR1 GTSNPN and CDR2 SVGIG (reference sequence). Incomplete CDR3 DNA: TGTGCTCTAGGACAGGGGGAAGACTATGGC. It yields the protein CALGQGEDYG. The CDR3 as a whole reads CALGQGEDYGYTF.

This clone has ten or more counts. CDR3 DNA, as far as it was read: TGCAGTGCTAGACAGGGCAATTCACCC. Encoded protein: CSARQGNSP. The whole CDR3 sequence reads CSARQGNSPLHF. V and J are TRBV20-1 and TRBJ1-6, with D possibly matching TRBD1 (5 bases). Coverage ceases 3 residues before the CDR3 finishes, and the germline J gene fills in the end. The CDR3 is 12 residues long. CDR1 and CDR2 (germline): DFQATT, SNEGSKA (reference sequence). Trimming cost V 2 bases and J 7 bases, with 6 bases left between them.

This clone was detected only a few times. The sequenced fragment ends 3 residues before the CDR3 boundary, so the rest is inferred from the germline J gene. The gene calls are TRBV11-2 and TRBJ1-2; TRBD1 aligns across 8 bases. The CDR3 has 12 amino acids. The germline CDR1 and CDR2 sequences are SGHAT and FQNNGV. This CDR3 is CASSPQGAGYTF. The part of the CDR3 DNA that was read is TGTGCCAGCAGCCCCCAGGGGGCGGGC.

The CDR3 protein is CASSLEAGGADTQYF. CDR3 DNA (partial): TGTGCCAGCAGCTTAGAGGCAGGGGGCGCAGATACG. J is TRBJ2-3 and V is TRBV7-9, with TRBD1 matching 8 bases. The read comes to an end 3 residues before the CDR3 does, leaving the germline J gene to fill in the end. Germline-derived CDR1 and CDR2 are SEHNR and FQNEAQ (reference sequence). Unmatched junction bases numbered 4, after V lost 1 base and J lost 4 bases. This CDR3 spans 15 amino acids. Looking up the rest from reference TRBV7-9 and TRBJ2-3 gives the full variable domain: DTGVSQNPRHKITKRGQNVTFRCDPISEHNRLYWYRQTLGQGPEFLTYFQNEAQLEKSRLLSDRFSAERPKGSFSTLEIQRTEQGDSAMYLCASSLEAGGADTQYFGPGTRLTVL.

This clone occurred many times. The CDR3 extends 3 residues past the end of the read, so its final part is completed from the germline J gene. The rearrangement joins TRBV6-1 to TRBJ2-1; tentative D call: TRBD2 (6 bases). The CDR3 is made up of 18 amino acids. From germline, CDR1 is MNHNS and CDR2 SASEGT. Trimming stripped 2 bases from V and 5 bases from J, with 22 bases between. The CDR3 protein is CASSELLAITSTDNEQFF. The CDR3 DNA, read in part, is TGTGCCAGCAGTGAATTGCTAGCGATAACAAGCACAGACAATGAG.

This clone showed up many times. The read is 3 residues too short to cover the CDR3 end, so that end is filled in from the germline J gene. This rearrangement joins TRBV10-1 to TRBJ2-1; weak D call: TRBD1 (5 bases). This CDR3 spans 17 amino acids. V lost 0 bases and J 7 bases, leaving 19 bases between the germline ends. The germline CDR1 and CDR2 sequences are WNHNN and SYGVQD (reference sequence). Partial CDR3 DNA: TGCGCCAGCAGTGAGTCGGGGTGGGCAGGGTGGAAAAATGAG. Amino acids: CASSESGWAGWKNE. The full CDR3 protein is CASSESGWAGWKNEQFF.

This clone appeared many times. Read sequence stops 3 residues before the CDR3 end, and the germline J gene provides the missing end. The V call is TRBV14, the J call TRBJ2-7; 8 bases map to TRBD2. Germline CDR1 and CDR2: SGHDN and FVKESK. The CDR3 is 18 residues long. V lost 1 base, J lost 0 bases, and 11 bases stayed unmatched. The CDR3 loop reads CASSQVSLAVNPSYEQYF. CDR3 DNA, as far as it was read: TGTGCCAGCAGCCAAGTATCACTAGCGGTTAATCCCTCCTACGAG.

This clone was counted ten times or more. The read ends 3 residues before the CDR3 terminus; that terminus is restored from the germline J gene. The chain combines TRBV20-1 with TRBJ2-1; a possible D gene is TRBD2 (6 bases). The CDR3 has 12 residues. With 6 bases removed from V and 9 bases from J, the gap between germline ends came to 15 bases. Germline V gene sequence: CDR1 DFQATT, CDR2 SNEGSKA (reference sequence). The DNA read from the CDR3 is TGCAGTGCGAAAAAACCCGGGGGTGAG. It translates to CSAKKPGGE. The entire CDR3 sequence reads CSAKKPGGEQFF.

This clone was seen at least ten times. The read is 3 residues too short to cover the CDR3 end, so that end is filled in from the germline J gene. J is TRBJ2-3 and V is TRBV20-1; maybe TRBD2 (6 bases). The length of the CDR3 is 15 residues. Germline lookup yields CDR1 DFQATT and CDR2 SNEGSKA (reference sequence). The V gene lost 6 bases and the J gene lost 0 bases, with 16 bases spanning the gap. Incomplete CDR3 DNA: TGCAGTGCCCCAATGTTTGGGGGGAGCACAGATACG. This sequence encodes CSAPMFGGSTDT. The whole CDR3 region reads CSAPMFGGSTDTQYF.

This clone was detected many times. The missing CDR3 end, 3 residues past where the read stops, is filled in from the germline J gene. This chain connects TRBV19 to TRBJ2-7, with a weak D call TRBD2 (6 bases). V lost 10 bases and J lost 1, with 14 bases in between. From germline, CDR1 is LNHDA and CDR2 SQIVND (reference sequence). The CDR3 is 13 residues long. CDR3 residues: CATRGGNSYEQYF. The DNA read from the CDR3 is TGTGCCACCCGCGGCGGGAATTCCTACGAG.

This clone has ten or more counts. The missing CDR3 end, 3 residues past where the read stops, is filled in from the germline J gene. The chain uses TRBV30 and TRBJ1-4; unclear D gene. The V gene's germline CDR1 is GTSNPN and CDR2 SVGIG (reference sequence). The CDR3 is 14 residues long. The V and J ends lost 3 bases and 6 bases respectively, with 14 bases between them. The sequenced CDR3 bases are TGTGCCTGGAGCCCTAGTGGGTTTCATGAAAAA. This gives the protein CAWSPSGFHEK. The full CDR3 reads CAWSPSGFHEKLFF.

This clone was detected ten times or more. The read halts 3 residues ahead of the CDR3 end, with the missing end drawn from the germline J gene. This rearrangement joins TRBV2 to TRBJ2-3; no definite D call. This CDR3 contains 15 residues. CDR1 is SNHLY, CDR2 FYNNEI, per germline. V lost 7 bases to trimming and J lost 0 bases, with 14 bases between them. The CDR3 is CASTASGSSTDTQYF. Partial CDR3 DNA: TGTGCCAGCACCGCTAGTGGATCGAGCACAGATACG.

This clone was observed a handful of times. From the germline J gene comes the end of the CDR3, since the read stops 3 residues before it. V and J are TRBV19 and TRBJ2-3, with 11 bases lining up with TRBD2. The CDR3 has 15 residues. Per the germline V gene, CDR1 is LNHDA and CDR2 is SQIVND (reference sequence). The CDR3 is CASSKLGTSGETQYF. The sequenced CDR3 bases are TGTGCCAGTAGCAAATTGGGGACTAGCGGTGAGACG.

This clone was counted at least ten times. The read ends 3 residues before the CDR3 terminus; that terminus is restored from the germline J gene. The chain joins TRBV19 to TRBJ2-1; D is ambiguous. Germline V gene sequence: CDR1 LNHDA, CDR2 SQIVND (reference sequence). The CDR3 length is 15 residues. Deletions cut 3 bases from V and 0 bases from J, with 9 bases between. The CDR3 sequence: CASSIFDSSYNEQFF. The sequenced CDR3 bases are TGTGCCAGTAGTATTTTCGATAGCTCCTACAATGAG.

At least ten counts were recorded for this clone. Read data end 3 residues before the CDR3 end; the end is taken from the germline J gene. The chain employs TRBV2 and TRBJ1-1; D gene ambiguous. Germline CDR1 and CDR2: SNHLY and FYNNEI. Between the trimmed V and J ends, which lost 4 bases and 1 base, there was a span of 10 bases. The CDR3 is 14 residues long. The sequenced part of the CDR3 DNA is TGTGCCAGCAGTGCGGGGATGGGGAACACTGAA. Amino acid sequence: CASSAGMGNTE. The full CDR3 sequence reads CASSAGMGNTEAFF.

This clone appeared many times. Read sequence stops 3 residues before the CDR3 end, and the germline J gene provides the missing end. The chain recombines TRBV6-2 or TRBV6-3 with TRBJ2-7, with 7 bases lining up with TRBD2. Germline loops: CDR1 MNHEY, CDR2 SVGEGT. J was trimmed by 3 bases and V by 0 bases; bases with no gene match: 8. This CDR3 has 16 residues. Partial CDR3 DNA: TGTGCCAGCAGTTACTCGATGTCTCTAGCGGTCTACGAG. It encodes CASSYSMSLAVYE. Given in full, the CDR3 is CASSYSMSLAVYEQYF.

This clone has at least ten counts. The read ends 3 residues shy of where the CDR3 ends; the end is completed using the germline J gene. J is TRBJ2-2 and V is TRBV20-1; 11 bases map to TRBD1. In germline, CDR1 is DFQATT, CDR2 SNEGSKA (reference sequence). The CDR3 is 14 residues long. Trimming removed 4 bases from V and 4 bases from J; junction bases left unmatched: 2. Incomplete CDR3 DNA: TGCAGTGCTAAAGGGACAGGGGGCACCGGGGAG. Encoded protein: CSAKGTGGTGE. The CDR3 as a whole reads CSAKGTGGTGELFF.

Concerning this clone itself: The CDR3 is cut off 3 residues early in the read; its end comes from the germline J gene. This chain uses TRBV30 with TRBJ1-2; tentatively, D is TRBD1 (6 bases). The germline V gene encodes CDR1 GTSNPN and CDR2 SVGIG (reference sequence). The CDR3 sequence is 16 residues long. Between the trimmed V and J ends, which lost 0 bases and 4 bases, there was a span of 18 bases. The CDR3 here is CAWSVWGGKDSYGYTF. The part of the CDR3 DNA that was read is TGTGCCTGGAGTGTCTGGGGGGGGAAGGACAGCTATGGC.

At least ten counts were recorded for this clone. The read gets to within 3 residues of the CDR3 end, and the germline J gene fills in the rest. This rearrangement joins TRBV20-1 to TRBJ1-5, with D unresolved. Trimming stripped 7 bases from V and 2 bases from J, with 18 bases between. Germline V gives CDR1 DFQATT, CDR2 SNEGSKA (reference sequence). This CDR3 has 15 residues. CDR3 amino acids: CSVRARGRGNQPQHF. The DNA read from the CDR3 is TGCAGTGTTCGAGCCCGGGGTAGGGGCAATCAGCCC.

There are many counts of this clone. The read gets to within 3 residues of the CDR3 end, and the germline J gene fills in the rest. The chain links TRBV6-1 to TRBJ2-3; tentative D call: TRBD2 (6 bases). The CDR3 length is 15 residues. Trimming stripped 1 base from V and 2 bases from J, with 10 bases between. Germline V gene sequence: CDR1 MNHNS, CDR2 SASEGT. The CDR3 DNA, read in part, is TGTGCCAGCAGTGAAGAGGCGGGATCCACAGATACG. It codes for CASSEEAGSTDT. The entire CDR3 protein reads CASSEEAGSTDTQYF.

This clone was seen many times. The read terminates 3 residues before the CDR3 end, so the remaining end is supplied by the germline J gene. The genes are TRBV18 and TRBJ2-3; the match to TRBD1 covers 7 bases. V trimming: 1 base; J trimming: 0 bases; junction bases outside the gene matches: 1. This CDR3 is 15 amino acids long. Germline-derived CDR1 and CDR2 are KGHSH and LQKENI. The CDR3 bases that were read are TGTGCCAGCTCACCACGACAGGGTAGCACAGATACG. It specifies CASSPRQGSTDT. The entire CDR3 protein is CASSPRQGSTDTQYF.

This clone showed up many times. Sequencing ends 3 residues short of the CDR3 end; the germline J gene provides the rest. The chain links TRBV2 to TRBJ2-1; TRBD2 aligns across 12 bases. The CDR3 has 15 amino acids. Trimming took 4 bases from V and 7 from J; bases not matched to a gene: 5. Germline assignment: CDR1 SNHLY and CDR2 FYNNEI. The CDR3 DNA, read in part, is TGTGCCAGCAGTGGTCACGGACTAGCGGGGAATGAG. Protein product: CASSGHGLAGNE. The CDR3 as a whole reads CASSGHGLAGNEQFF.

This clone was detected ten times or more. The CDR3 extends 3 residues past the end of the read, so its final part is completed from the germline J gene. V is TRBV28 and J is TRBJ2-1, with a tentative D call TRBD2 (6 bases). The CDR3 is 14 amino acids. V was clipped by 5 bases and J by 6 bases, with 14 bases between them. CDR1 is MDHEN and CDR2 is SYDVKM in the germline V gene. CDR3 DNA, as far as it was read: TGTGCCAGCAGTCCCCGCGGCGGGGTCAATGAG. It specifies CASSPRGGVNE. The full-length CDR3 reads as CASSPRGGVNEQFF.

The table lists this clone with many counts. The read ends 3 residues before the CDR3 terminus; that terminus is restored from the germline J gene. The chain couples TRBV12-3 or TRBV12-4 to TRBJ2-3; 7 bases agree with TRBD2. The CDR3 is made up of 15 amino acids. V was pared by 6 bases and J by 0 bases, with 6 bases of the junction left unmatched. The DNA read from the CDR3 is TGTGCCAGCAGCCCACTAGCGTCTAGCACAGATACG. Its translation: CASSPLASSTDT. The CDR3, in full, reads CASSPLASSTDTQYF.

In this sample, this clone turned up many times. The CDR3 loop is CAISAQGGNTGELFF. CDR3 bases read: TGTGCCATCAGCGCACAGGGGGGAAACACCGGGGAG. The chain recombines TRBV10-3 with TRBJ2-2; 8 nucleotides match TRBD1. Read coverage stops 3 residues before the CDR3 terminus; the germline J gene supplies the remainder. CDR3 length equals 15 residues. Unmatched junction bases numbered 5, after V lost 6 bases and J lost 2 bases. CDR1 is ENHRY and CDR2 is SYGVKD in the germline V gene.

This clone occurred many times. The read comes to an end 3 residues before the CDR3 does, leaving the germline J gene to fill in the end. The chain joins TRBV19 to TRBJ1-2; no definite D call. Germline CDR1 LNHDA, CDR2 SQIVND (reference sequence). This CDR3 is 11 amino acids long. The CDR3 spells CASSTLLGYTF. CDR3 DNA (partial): TGTGCCAGTAGTACGCTATTGGGC.